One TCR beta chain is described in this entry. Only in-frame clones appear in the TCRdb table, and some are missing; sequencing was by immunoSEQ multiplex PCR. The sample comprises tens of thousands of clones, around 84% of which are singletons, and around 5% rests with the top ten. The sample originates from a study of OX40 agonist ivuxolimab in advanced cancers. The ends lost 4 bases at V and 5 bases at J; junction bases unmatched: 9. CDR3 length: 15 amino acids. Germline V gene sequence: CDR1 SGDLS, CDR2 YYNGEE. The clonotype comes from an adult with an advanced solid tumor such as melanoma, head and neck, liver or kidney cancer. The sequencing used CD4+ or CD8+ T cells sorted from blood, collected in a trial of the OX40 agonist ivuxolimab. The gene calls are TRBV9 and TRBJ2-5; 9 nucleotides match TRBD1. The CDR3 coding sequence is TGTGCCAGCAGCCCTCGGACAGGGGCGGAGGAGACCCAGTACTTC. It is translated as CASSPRTGAEETQYF.